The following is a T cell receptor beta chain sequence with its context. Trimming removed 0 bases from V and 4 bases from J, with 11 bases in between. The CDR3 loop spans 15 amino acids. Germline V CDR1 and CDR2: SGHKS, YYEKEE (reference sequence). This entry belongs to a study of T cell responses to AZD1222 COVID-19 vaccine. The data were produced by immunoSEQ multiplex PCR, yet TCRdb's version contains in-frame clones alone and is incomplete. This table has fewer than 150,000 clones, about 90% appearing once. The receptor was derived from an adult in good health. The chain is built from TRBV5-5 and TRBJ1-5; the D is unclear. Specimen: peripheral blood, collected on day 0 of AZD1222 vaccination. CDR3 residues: CASSLGVPINQPQHF. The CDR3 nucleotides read TGTGCCAGCAGCTTGGGGGTTCCGATTAATCAGCCCCAGCATTTT.